A single sample is the source of the 20 T cell receptor beta chains below, sequenced in a study of T cells in Graves' hyperthyroidism and ophthalmopathy. RNA transcripts provided the source from which TCR beta CDR3 regions were amplified. When the TCR CDR3 underwent first-round RT-PCR, the HTBI primer set was used. Each CDR3 protein is one row after TCRdb ran MiXCR on the multiplex PCR reads. The profile shows about 150,000 distinct CDR3 sequences, around 21% of them singletons. Input material: blood. The receptors derive from a woman in her fifties or sixties with Graves' hyperthyroidism that later progressed to Graves' ophthalmopathy.

The V and J genes are TRBV5-1 and TRBJ1-1; tentative D call: TRBD1 (5 bases). This CDR3 contains 14 residues. The germline V and J ends were trimmed by 0 bases and 7 bases, with 13 bases remaining between them. The germline CDR1 and CDR2 sequences are SGHRS and YFSETQ. The CDR3 sequence: CASSLARGGNEAFF. The CDR3 DNA follows: TGCGCCAGCAGCTTGGCCCGCGGGGGGAATGAAGCTTTCTTT.

This clonotype was recorded many times. This chain connects TRBV28 to TRBJ2-7; 7 bases align to TRBD2. CDR1 is MDHEN, CDR2 SYDVKM, per germline. This CDR3 spans 12 amino acids. The V and J ends lost 7 bases and 7 bases, in that order; junction bases with no gene match: 7. The DNA for the CDR3 is TGTGCCAGCACGGGAGGAGTTGGGGAGCAGTACTTC. Encoded protein: CASTGGVGEQYF.

This clonotype showed up just a few times. The V call is TRBV5-1, the J call TRBJ2-7, with a tentative D call TRBD2 (5 bases). V was trimmed by 0 bases and J by 6 bases, leaving 10 bases between them. Germline-derived CDR1 and CDR2 are SGHRS and YFSETQ. CDR3 size: 13 residues. CDR3 coding DNA: TGCGCCAGCAGCTTGGGGAGGACGGGCGAGCAGTACTTC. The encoded protein is CASSLGRTGEQYF.

There are many counts of this clonotype. The chain uses TRBV20-1 and TRBJ2-7, with D possibly matching TRBD2 (5 bases). Trimming removed 0 bases at V and 1 base at J, with 10 bases between. The germline V gene has CDR1 DFQATT and CDR2 SNEGSKA (reference sequence). The length of the CDR3 is 14 residues. This chain's CDR3 is CSAREPGRSYEQYF. The CDR3 DNA sequence: TGCAGTGCTAGAGAACCGGGAAGGTCCTACGAGCAGTACTTC.

The chain recombines TRBV30 with TRBJ1-2; D gene unclear. V was shortened by 1 base and J by 4 bases, with 22 bases between the two germline ends. This CDR3 is built from 17 residues. CDR1 and CDR2 (germline): GTSNPN, SVGIG (reference sequence). As DNA, the CDR3 is TGTGCCTGGAGTGCCCGGACGGTGCAAATGACCAGCTATGGCTACACCTTC. It yields the protein CAWSARTVQMTSYGYTF.

This chain connects TRBV28 to TRBJ1-5; no clear D gene. The CDR3 has 18 residues. Germline V CDR1 and CDR2: MDHEN, SYDVKM. V was pared by 6 bases and J by 0 bases, with 21 bases between. As DNA, the CDR3 is TGTGCCAGCAGGGCAGTAGGGTGGGGAAATAATAGCAATCAGCCCCAGCATTTT. This encodes CASRAVGWGNNSNQPQHF.

V is TRBV6-1 and J is TRBJ1-2; D is unclear. Trimming removed 0 bases at V and 9 bases at J, with 14 bases between. The CDR3 is 14 residues long. Germline-derived CDR1 and CDR2 are MNHNS and SASEGT. CDR3 sequence (DNA): TGTGCCAGCAGTGAAGCGGGCACGCGGAGGAGCTACACCTTC. This encodes CASSEAGTRRSYTF.

This clonotype is labeled as medium-sized. This chain links TRBV29-1 with TRBJ2-3; D tentatively reads TRBD1 or TRBD2 (5 bases each). The germline V gene has CDR1 SQVTM and CDR2 ANQGSEA. Trimming left V 5 bases short and J 2 bases short, with 11 bases between. The CDR3 is 13 amino acids. The CDR3: CSVSRDATDTQYF. The CDR3 DNA is TGCAGCGTTTCCCGGGACGCCACAGATACGCAGTATTTT.

There are a few counts of this clonotype. This chain uses TRBV3-1 with TRBJ2-1; no reliable D call. Looked up from germline, CDR1 is LGHDT and CDR2 is YNNKEL (reference sequence). V was cut by 1 base and J by 4 bases, with 14 bases left in between. The CDR3 is 16 amino acids. The CDR3 region is CASSQVVQQLYNEQFF. In nucleotides, the CDR3 is TGTGCCAGCAGCCAAGTAGTCCAGCAGTTATACAATGAGCAGTTCTTC.

This clonotype was detected ten times or more. The rearrangement links TRBV20-1 to TRBJ1-1; D ambiguous. The CDR3 spans 13 residues. Deletions cut 0 bases from V and 1 base from J, with 6 bases between. Germline V gene data show CDR1 as DFQATT and CDR2 as SNEGSKA (reference sequence). The DNA of the CDR3 is TGCAGTGCTAGAGATCGAAGGAACACTGAAGCTTTCTTT. Translation: CSARDRRNTEAFF.

This clonotype was detected only a few times. The junction differs from germline at one of its ends, possibly a read error. This chain links TRBV27 with TRBJ2-1; D perhaps matches TRBD2 (6 bases). In germline, CDR1 is MNHEY, CDR2 SMNVEV (reference sequence). This CDR3 is 15 amino acids long. The DNA for the CDR3 is TGTGCCAGCAGTTGGGACTCAAGCTCCCACAATGAGCAGTTCTTC. This encodes CASSWDSSSHNEQFF.

This clonotype was counted a few times. The chain couples TRBV4-1 to TRBJ1-1, with 9 bases fitting TRBD1. The germline V gene has CDR1 MGHRA and CDR2 YSYEKL. CDR3 size: 15 residues. V gave up 3 bases and J gave up 3 bases; unmatched junction bases: 5. In DNA, the CDR3 is TGCGCCAGCAGCCAGCCCGGGACAGGGTACACTGAAGCTTTCTTT. Its translation: CASSQPGTGYTEAFF.

The V gene is TRBV6-1, the J gene TRBJ2-2, with 14 positions matching TRBD2. The V and J ends lost 4 bases and 4 bases, in that order; junction bases with no gene match: 11. The germline V gene encodes CDR1 MNHNS and CDR2 SASEGT. This CDR3 contains 19 residues. CDR3 in amino acids: CASSVRGGLAGVTTGELFF. CDR3 DNA: TGTGCCAGCAGTGTTAGGGGGGGACTAGCGGGAGTTACCACCGGGGAGCTGTTTTTT.

The sample holds many counts of this clonotype. J is TRBJ2-1 and V is TRBV7-8, with no clear D. CDR1 and CDR2 (germline): SGHVS, FQNEAQ. This CDR3 is built from 15 residues. The germline V and J ends were trimmed by 0 bases and 8 bases, with 14 bases remaining between them. The chain's CDR3 is CASSLALTRIYEQFF. DNA of the CDR3: TGTGCCAGCAGCTTAGCCCTGACCCGGATCTATGAGCAGTTCTTC.

This clonotype came up many times. The rearrangement links TRBV7-3 to TRBJ2-1, with TRBD2 matching 12 bases. Per the germline V gene, CDR1 is SGHTA and CDR2 is FQGTGA. The CDR3 has 15 amino acids. The trim removed 5 bases at V and 5 bases at J, leaving 4 bases unmatched. The CDR3 protein is CASSLTSGRNNEQFF. CDR3 in DNA: TGTGCCAGCAGCCTCACTAGCGGGAGGAACAATGAGCAGTTCTTC.

This clonotype was counted ten times or more. J is TRBJ1-6 and V is TRBV12-5; D may be TRBD1 (5 bases). Germline loops: CDR1 LGHNT, CDR2 FRNRAP. The V gene lost 5 bases and the J gene lost 9 bases, with 17 bases spanning the gap. The CDR3 is made up of 15 amino acids. CDR3 sequence reads: CASGPGGRGSSPLHF. The CDR3 bases are TGTGCTAGTGGTCCTGGTGGGCGGGGGAGTTCACCCCTCCACTTT.

Only a few counts were recorded for this clonotype. The chain uses TRBV28 and TRBJ1-3, with D hard to call. The CDR3 consists of 13 residues. Germline values: CDR1 MDHEN, CDR2 SYDVKM. V lost 6 bases, J lost 0 bases, and 6 bases lay in between. Here the CDR3 reads CASRNSSGNTIYF. CDR3 nucleotides: TGTGCCAGCAGGAACAGCTCTGGAAACACCATATATTTT.

This clonotype turned up a few times. The rearrangement uses TRBV6-1 and TRBJ2-2, with TRBD2 identical over 9 bases. Germline loops: CDR1 MNHNS, CDR2 SASEGT. With V trimmed by 7 bases and J by 5 bases, 5 bases remained unmatched. The length of the CDR3 is 14 residues. The CDR3 loop reads CASTSGIRTGELFF. The CDR3 DNA reads TGTGCCAGCACTAGCGGGATAAGGACCGGGGAGCTGTTTTTT.

Many counts were recorded for this clonotype. The chain joins TRBV20-1 to TRBJ2-5; D is unresolved. CDR1 and CDR2 from the germline V gene are DFQATT and SNEGSKA (reference sequence). V lost 5 bases and J lost 4, with 8 bases in between. This CDR3 has 11 residues. The CDR3 sequence: CSARSGETQYF. For the CDR3, the DNA is TGCAGTGCTCGGTCAGGAGAGACCCAGTACTTC.

A word on this clonotype: A single base separates this from a much larger clone, so it may be a read error. V usage is TRBV28 and J usage is TRBJ2-5; a weak D match, TRBD1 (6 bases). Per the germline V gene, CDR1 is MDHEN and CDR2 is SYDVKM. The CDR3 extends over 20 amino acids. Trimming cost V 5 bases and J 4 bases, with 32 bases left between them. The CDR3 region has the DNA TGTGCCAGCAGTGACGCCGGAAGACAGGCAAATTTTGCGTTGGGAGAGACCCAGTACTTC. Its translation is CASSDAGRQANFALGETQYF.